The clone carrying this T cell receptor beta chain has only a few counts. An end of the junction does not agree with germline; a read error may underlie this. CDR1 SSHAT and CDR2 FNYEAQ come from the germline V gene (reference sequence). The CDR3 totals 13 residues. The data were obtained in a study of patients and donors after allogeneic stem cell transplantation. TCRdb analysed the RT-PCR reads with MiXCR anew, one entry per CDR3 protein. The table lists roughly 940,000 distinct CDR3 sequences, about a sixth of them singletons. The J gene is TRBJ2-7, the V gene TRBV7-7; 9 nucleotides agree with TRBD1. The TCR originated in a human donor who was either an allogeneic HSCT recipient or a stem cell or donor lymphocyte infusion donor (not recorded which). It is not recorded whose cells these are; they may come from a transplant donor. The sample taken for sequencing was blood, either unsorted or a sorted T cell fraction (not recorded which). The CDR3 region is CASSARTGVEQYF. The CDR3 DNA follows: TGTGCTAGCAGCGCCCGGACAGGGGTCGAGCAGTACTTC.